This T cell receptor beta chain was identified in a study of T cell repertoires in aging, cancer and after chemotherapy. This clonotype was seen a handful of times. Its antigen is undetermined. Rearranged V-D-J TRB sequences were amplified with a mixed TRB-A/B primer pool. From the multiplex PCR reads, TCRdb called clonotypes with MiXCR, one entry per CDR3 protein. The sample lists roughly 3,500 distinct CDR3 sequences, 20% to 25% occurring once. The template was genomic DNA from peripheral blood, not RNA. Study-level findings and limits: In cancer patients, declining TCR diversity with age involved lost richness and lost evenness.

The sample taken for sequencing was blood. The sequence was collected from a human donor with a solid tumor.

For the CDR3, the DNA is TGCAGTGCTAGGCAGGGGGGCACCGGGGAGCTGTTTTTT. Its translation is CSARQGGTGELFF. V is TRBV20-1 and J is TRBJ2-2; a weak D match, TRBD1 (7 bases). V was shortened by 3 bases and J by 4 bases, with 9 bases between the two germline ends. From germline, CDR1 is DFQATT and CDR2 SNEGSKA (reference sequence). The length of the CDR3 is 13 residues.